One and the same sample provided the 2 T cell receptor beta chains below, sequenced in a study of blood T cell repertoires in COVID-19. Profiling relied on immunoSEQ multiplex PCR, and the TCRdb table lists in-frame clones only, not all of them. This sample has almost 90,000 clones, with about 90% found just once. The specimen was peripheral blood. The receptors here all came from a man between 18 and 29 years old with COVID-19, enrolled during active disease.

CDR3 region: CAWSRDRGNQETQYF. CDR3 DNA: TGTGCCTGGAGTCGGGACAGGGGAAACCAAGAGACCCAGTACTTC. This chain joins TRBV30 and TRBJ2-5; the match to TRBD1 covers 10 bases. Germline-derived CDR1 and CDR2 are GTSNPN and SVGIG (reference sequence). V lost 2 bases and J lost 0; bases outside the gene matches: 3. There are 15 residues in the CDR3.

The rearrangement joins TRBV5-7 to TRBJ2-3, with D possibly being TRBD2 (6 bases). TRBV5-7 has ORF status, its function being uncertain. V dropped 0 bases and J dropped 2 bases, with 10 bases sitting between them. The CDR3 loop spans 15 amino acids. This chain's CDR3 is CASSLVGGPTDTQYF. The CDR3 DNA is TGTGCCAGCAGCTTGGTGGGGGGACCCACAGATACGCAGTATTTT.